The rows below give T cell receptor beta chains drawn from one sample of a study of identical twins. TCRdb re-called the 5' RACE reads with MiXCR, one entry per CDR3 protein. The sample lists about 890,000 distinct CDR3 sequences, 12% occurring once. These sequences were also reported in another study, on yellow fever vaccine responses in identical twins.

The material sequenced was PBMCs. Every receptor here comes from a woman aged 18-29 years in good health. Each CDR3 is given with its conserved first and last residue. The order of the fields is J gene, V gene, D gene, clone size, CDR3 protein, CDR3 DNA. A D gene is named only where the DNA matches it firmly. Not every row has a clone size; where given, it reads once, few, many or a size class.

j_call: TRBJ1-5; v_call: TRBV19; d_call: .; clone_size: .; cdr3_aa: CASSIRRGSNQPQHF; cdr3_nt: TGTGCCAGTAGTATACGACGAGGGAGCAATCAGCCCCAGCATTTT
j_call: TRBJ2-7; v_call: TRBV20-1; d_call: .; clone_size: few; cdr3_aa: CSAREIASSYEQYF; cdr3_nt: TGCAGTGCTAGAGAGATCGCGAGCTCCTACGAGCAGTACTTC
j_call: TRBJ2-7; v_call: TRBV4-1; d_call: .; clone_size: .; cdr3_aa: CASSVRDSYSYEQYF; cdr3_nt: TGCGCCAGCAGCGTCCGGGACTCCTACTCCTACGAGCAGTACTTC
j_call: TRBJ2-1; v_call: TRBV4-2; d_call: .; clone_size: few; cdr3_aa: CASSQPQGGAYNEQFF; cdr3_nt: TGTGCCAGCAGCCAACCCCAGGGGGGCGCCTACAATGAGCAGTTCTTC
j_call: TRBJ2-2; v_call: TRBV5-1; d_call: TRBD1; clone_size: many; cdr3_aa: CASRSGQDSLNTGELFF; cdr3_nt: TGCGCCAGCAGATCCGGACAGGACTCACTAAACACCGGGGAGCTGTTTTTT
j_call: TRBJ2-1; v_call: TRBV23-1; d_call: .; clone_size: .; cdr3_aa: CASNRGNNNEQFF; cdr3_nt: TGCGCCAGCAACCGGGGGAATAACAATGAGCAGTTCTTC
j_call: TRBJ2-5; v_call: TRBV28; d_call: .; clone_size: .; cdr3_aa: CASSSPGQAWETQYF; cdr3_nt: TGTGCCAGCAGTTCCCCGGGCCAAGCGTGGGAGACCCAGTACTTC
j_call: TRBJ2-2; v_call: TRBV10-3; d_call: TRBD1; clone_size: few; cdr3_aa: CAISEPGGTGATGELFF; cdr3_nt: TGTGCCATCAGTGAGCCAGGCGGGACAGGGGCCACCGGGGAGCTGTTTTTT
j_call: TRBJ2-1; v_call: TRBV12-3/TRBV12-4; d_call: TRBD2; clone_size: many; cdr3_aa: CASSPSSSGIGYEQFF; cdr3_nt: TGTGCCAGCAGCCCCTCTTCTAGCGGGATAGGCTATGAGCAGTTCTTC
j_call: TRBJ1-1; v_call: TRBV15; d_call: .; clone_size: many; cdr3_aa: CATSSLDSGATEAFF; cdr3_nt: TGTGCCACCAGCAGCTTAGACAGCGGCGCCACTGAAGCTTTCTTT
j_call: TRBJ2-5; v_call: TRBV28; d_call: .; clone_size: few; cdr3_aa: CASPPSSGARETQYF; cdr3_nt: TGTGCCAGCCCCCCCAGTTCGGGGGCGCGGGAGACCCAGTACTTC
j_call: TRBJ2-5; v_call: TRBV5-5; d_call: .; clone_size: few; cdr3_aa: CASSPRDGWETQYF; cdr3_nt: TGTGCCAGCAGCCCGCGAGACGGATGGGAGACCCAGTACTTC
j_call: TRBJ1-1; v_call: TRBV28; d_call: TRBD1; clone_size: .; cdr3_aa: CASRTTGRGGSGTEAFF; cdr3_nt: TGTGCCAGCAGAACTACCGGCAGGGGGGGTTCAGGGACTGAAGCTTTCTTT
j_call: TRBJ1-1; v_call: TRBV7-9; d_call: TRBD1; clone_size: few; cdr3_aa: CASSLLGQGSPEAFF; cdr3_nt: TGTGCCAGCAGCTTACTCGGACAGGGCTCGCCTGAAGCTTTCTTT
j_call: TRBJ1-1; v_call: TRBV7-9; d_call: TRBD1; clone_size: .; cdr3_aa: CASSSAGGARNTEAFF; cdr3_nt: TGTGCCAGCAGCTCAGCAGGGGGGGCTCGGAACACTGAAGCTTTCTTT
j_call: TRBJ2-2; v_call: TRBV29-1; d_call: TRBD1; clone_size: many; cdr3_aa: CSAGQVNTGELFF; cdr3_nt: TGCAGCGCTGGACAGGTGAACACCGGGGAGCTGTTTTTT
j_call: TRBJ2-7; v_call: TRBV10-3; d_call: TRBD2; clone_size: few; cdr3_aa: CAISVGGSFHEQYF; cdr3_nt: TGTGCCATCAGTGTTGGCGGGAGTTTCCACGAGCAGTACTTC
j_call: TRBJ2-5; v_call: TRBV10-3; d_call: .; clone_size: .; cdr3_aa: CAISEKGLQETQYF; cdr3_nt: TGTGCCATCAGTGAAAAGGGCCTCCAAGAGACCCAGTACTTC
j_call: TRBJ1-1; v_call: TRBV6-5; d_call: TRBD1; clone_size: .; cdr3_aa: CASSNRDRVPSF; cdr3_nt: TGTGCCAGCAGTAACCGGGACAGGGTCCCCTCCTTT
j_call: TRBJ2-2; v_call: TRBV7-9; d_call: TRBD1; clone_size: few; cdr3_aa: CASSPRTGGDTGELFF; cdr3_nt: TGTGCCAGCAGCCCAAGGACAGGGGGCGATACCGGGGAGCTGTTTTTT
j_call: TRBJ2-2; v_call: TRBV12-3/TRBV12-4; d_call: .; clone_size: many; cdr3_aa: CASSLGRQTGELFF; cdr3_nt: TGTGCCAGCAGTTTAGGGAGACAGACCGGGGAGCTGTTTTTT
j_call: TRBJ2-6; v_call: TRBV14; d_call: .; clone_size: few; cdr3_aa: CASSVLGIQSGANVLTF; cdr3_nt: TGTGCCAGCAGCGTCCTGGGGATACAATCTGGGGCCAACGTCCTGACTTTC
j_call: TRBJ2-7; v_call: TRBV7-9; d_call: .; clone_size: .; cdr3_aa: CASSLADKQYF; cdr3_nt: TGTGCCAGCAGCTTAGCGGACAAGCAGTACTTC
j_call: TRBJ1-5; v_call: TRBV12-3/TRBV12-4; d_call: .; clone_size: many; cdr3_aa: CASSLQGDQPQHF; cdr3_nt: TGTGCCAGCAGTTTACAAGGAGATCAGCCCCAGCATTTT
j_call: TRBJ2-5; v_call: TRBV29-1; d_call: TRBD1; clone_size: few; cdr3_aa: CSVKRWGQGKETQYF; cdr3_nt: TGCAGCGTTAAAAGATGGGGACAGGGGAAAGAGACCCAGTACTTC
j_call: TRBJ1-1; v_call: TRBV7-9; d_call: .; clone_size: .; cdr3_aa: CASSFGLGSTEAFF; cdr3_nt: TGTGCCAGCAGCTTCGGACTGGGCAGCACTGAAGCTTTCTTT
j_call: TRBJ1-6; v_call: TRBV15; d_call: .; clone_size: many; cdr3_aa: CATSRRSEWGDSPLHF; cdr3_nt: TGTGCCACCAGCAGACGTTCCGAGTGGGGGGATTCACCCCTCCACTTT
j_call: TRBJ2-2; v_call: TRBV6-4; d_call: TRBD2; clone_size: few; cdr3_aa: CASSDHGTSSAGELFF; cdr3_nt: TGTGCCAGCAGTGACCACGGGACTAGTAGCGCCGGGGAGCTGTTTTTT
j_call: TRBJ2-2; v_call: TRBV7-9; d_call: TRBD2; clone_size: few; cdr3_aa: CASRRKQREGLNGELFF; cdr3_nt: TGTGCCAGCAGACGGAAACAGCGGGAGGGCCTGAACGGGGAGCTGTTTTTT
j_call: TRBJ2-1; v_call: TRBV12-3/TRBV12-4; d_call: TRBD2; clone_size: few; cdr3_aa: CASSPTSGSTHNEQFF; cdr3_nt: TGTGCCAGCAGCCCTACTAGCGGGAGTACCCACAATGAGCAGTTCTTC
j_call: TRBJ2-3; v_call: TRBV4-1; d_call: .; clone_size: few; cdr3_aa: CASSQGGVGSSYF; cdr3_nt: TGCGCCAGCAGCCAAGGCGGGGTAGGGTCTTCGTATTTT
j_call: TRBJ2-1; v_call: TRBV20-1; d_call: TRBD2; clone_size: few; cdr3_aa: CSARGSLAGGGNEQFF; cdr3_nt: TGCAGTGCTAGGGGATCCCTAGCGGGAGGCGGCAATGAGCAGTTCTTC
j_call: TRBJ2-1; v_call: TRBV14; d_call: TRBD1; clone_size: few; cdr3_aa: CASSFTGGVQQFF; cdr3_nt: TGTGCCAGCAGCTTTACAGGGGGCGTACAGCAGTTCTTC
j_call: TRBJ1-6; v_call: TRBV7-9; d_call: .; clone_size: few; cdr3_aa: CASSLGATPLHF; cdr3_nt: TGTGCCAGCAGCTTAGGGGCCACTCCCCTCCACTTT
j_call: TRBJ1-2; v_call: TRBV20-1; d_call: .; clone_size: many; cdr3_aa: CSAAGGYGYTF; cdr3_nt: TGCAGTGCAGCGGGAGGCTATGGCTACACCTTC
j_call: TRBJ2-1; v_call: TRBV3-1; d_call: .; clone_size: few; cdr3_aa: CASSQATVASNEQFF; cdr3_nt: TGTGCCAGCAGCCAAGCCACAGTGGCCTCCAATGAGCAGTTCTTC
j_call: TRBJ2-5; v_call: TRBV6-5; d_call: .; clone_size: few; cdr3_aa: CASSYLAATPFQETQYF; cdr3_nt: TGTGCCAGCAGTTACTTGGCCGCGACTCCGTTTCAAGAGACCCAGTACTTC
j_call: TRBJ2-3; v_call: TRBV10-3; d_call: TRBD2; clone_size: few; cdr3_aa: CAISESDSGGPFGTDTQYF; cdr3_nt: TGTGCCATCAGTGAGTCAGACAGCGGGGGACCATTTGGCACAGATACGCAGTATTTT
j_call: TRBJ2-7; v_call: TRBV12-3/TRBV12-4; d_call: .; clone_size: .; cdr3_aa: CASVGSGSGSYEQYF; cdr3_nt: TGTGCCAGCGTCGGTTCGGGTAGCGGATCCTACGAGCAGTACTTC
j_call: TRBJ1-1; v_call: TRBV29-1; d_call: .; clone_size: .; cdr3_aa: CSGLFGGVEAFF; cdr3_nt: TGCAGCGGACTCTTTGGAGGGGTTGAAGCTTTCTTT
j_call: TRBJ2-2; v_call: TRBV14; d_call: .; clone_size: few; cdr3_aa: CASSQTGPGELFF; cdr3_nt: TGTGCCAGCAGCCAAACAGGGCCCGGGGAGCTGTTTTTT
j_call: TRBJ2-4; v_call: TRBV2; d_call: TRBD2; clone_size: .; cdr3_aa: CACCLAGRTLSGKNIQYF; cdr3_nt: TGTGCCTGCTGTTTAGCCGGGAGGACTCTAAGTGGCAAAAACATTCAGTACTTC
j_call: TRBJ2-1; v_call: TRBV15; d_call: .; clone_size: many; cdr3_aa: CATSRGGSSAYNEQFF; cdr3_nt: TGTGCCACCAGCAGAGGAGGATCTAGCGCATACAATGAGCAGTTCTTC
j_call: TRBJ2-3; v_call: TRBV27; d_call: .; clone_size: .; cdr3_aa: CASRVRGDTQYF; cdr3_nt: TGTGCCAGCAGGGTACGGGGAGATACGCAGTATTTT
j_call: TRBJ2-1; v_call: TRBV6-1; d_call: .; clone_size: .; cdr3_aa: CASSAPQKFVGNEQFF; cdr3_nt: TGTGCCAGCAGTGCTCCCCAAAAGTTTGTGGGCAATGAGCAGTTCTTC
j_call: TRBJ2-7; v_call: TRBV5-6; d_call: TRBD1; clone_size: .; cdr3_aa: CASSQDRGNYEQYF; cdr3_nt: TGTGCCAGCAGCCAGGACAGGGGAAACTACGAGCAGTACTTC
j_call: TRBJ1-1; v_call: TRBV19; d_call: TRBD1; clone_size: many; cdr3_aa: CASSGQVAEAFF; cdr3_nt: TGTGCCAGTAGTGGACAGGTCGCTGAAGCTTTCTTT
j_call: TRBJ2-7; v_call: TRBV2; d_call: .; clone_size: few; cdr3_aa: CASSEYSGYEQYF; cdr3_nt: TGTGCCAGCAGTGAATACTCGGGCTACGAGCAGTACTTC
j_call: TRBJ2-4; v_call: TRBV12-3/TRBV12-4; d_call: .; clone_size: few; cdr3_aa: CASSLASDKNIQYF; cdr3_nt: TGTGCCAGCAGTTTAGCCAGTGACAAAAACATTCAGTACTTC
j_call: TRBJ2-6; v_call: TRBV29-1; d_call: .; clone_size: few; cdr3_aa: CSVPGGVGGANVLTF; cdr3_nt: TGCAGCGTCCCCGGCGGGGTTGGCGGGGCCAACGTCCTGACTTTC
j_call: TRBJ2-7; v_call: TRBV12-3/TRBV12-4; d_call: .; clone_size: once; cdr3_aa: CASRSTDYEQYF; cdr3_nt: TGTGCCAGCAGGTCGACAGACTACGAGCAGTACTTC
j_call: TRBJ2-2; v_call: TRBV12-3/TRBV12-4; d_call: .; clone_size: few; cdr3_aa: CASSFTGRSTGELFF; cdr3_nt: TGTGCCAGCAGTTTTACAGGGCGATCCACCGGGGAGCTGTTTTTT
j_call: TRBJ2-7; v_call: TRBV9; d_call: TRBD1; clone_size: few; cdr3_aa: CASSVGQGNYEQYF; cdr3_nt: TGTGCCAGCAGCGTCGGACAGGGGAACTACGAGCAGTACTTC
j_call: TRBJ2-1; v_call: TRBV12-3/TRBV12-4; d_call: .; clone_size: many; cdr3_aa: CASSLASWPINWEQFF; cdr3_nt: TGTGCCAGCAGTTTAGCGAGCTGGCCCATAAATTGGGAGCAGTTCTTC